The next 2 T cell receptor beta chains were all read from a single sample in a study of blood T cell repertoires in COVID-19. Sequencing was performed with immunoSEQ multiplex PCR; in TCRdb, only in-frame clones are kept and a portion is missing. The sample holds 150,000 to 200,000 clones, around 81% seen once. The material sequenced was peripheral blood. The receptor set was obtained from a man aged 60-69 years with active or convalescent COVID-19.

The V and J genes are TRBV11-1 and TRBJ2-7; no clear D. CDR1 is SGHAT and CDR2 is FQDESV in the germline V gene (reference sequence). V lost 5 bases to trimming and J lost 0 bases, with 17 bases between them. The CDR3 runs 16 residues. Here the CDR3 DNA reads TGTGCCAGCAGCCCCCGACATGCTTCGAGCTCCTACGAGCAGTACTTC. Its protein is CASSPRHASSSYEQYF.

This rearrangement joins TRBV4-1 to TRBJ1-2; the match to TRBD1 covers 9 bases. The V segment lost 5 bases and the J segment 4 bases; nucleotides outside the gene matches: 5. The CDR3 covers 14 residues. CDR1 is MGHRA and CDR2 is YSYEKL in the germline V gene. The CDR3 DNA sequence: TGCGCCAGCAGCTACCCACAGGGGGCCTATGGCTACACCTTC. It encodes CASSYPQGAYGYTF.